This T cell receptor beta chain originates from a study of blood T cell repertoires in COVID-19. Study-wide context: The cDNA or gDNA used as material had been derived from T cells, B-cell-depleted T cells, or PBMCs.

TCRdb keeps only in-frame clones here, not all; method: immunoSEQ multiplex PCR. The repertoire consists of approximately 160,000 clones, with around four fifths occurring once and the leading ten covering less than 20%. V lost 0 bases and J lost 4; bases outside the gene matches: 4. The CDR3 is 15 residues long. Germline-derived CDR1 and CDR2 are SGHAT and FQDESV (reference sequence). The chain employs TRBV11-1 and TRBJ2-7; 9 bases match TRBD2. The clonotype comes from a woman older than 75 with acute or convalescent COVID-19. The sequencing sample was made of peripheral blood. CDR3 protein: CASSLAAGGPYEQYF. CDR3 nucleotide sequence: TGTGCCAGCAGCTTAGCAGCGGGGGGTCCGTACGAGCAGTACTTC.